This record looks at one TCR beta chain sequence and its context. What it binds is unknown. This sample is part of a study of siplizumab effects on memory and regulatory T cells. The CDR3 is made up of 12 amino acids. Trimming cost V 6 bases and J 4 bases, with 8 bases left between them. Germline V gives CDR1 SEHNR, CDR2 FQNEAQ (reference sequence). TCRdb's table, derived via immunoSEQ multiplex PCR, lists solely in-frame clones and lacks some. The sample contains under 140,000 clones, roughly 89% of which appear only once. Overall study results and limits: Naive T cells appeared more diverse than memory cells and seemed to be major alloresponse contributors.

The sample taken for sequencing was CD4+ T cells sorted from blood. This clonotype was sampled from a human donor in good health. The chain is built from TRBV7-9 and TRBJ2-3; D is uncertain. CDR3: CASSSRSDTQYF. DNA of the CDR3: TGTGCCAGCAGTTCTAGATCAGATACGCAGTATTTT.